This TCR beta chain is drawn from a study of OX40 agonist ivuxolimab in advanced cancers. Study-level findings and limits: Partial responders at 0.1-3.0 mg/kg showed near-lowest clonal expansion.

Clones were sequenced by immunoSEQ multiplex PCR, and TCRdb holds only the in-frame ones, with some missing. The table records 50,000 to 70,000 clones, 70% to 90% of them present only once. V lost 0 bases and J 1 base, leaving 3 bases between the germline ends. Looked up from germline, CDR1 is SGHTA and CDR2 is FQGNSA. There are 13 residues in the CDR3. Details on this clone: Its specificity is unknown.

The specimen was CD4+ or CD8+ T cells sorted from blood, collected in a trial of the OX40 agonist ivuxolimab. The chain couples TRBV7-2 to TRBJ1-2, with no clear D. The sequence derives from an adult with an advanced solid tumor such as melanoma, head and neck, liver or kidney cancer. In DNA, the CDR3 is TGTGCCAGCAGCTTAGCGGATAACTATGGCTACACCTTC. Its protein product is CASSLADNYGYTF.